This entry lists 11 T cell receptor beta chains sequenced from one sample in a study of regulatory T cells in long-lasting Graves disease. Time point specified: newly diagnosed GD, antithyroid drugs for less than 3 months. Extracted PBMC RNA gave rise to the TCR library. HTBI primers from iRepertoire and Arm-PCR of CDR3 regions yielded the TCR beta libraries. One entry per CDR3 protein results from TCRdb running MiXCR on the multiplex PCR reads. The data contain about 320,000 distinct CDR3 sequences, about a sixth of them singletons. Here the sequenced sample was peripheral blood mononuclear cells (PBMCs), taken at new diagnosis, from a patient treated with antithyroid drugs. The origin of the receptors is a female donor with Graves disease.

This clonotype occurred once. The chain has TRBV29-1 and TRBJ2-2; D might be TRBD1 (6 bases). This CDR3 contains 16 residues. V shed 4 bases and J shed 1 base, with 16 bases lying between them. The germline V gene has CDR1 SQVTM and CDR2 ANQGSEA. In nucleotides, the CDR3 is TGCAGCGTTGCGGCCCCCGGGACAAGGAACACCGGGGAGCTGTTTTTT. It encodes CSVAAPGTRNTGELFF.

This clonotype occurred a few times. A much larger clone differs by one base, so this may be a read error. V usage is TRBV12-3 or TRBV12-4 and J usage is TRBJ2-3; D possibly uses TRBD1 or TRBD2 (6 bases each). CDR3 length: 13 residues. The CDR3 DNA reads as TGTGCCACCCTATTGGGGGGCACAGATAGGCAGTATTTT. This codes for CATLLGGTDRQYF.

This clonotype was detected only a few times. CDR3 loop: CSVEARGVWETQYF. The CDR3 bases are TGCAGCGTTGAAGCGCGGGGTGTGTGGGAGACCCAGTACTTC. The V gene is TRBV29-1, the J gene TRBJ2-5, with D possibly matching TRBD2 (6 bases). The V end lost 1 base, the J end lost 5 bases, and 14 bases lay between the germline ends. This CDR3 region has 14 residues. Germline assignment: CDR1 SQVTM and CDR2 ANQGSEA.

This clonotype was picked up many times. This chain uses TRBV11-2 with TRBJ2-1; 15 bases fit TRBD2. Germline-derived CDR1 and CDR2 are SGHAT and FQNNGV. With 5 bases clipped from V and 4 bases from J, the junction kept 6 bases outside the gene matches. This CDR3 has 17 residues. CDR3 in amino acids: CASSRTSGRADYNEQFF. CDR3 coding DNA: TGTGCCAGCAGCCGGACTAGCGGGAGGGCCGATTACAATGAGCAGTTCTTC.

This clonotype appeared many times. The chain uses TRBV10-3 and TRBJ1-1; 9 bases fit TRBD1. The junction had 4 bases not matched to a gene; V was cut back by 4 bases and J by 1 base. The CDR3 has 15 residues. CDR1 is ENHRY, CDR2 SYGVKD, per germline. The CDR3 nucleotides are TGTGCCATCAGTGGTGGGACAGGGAAGAACACTGAAGCTTTCTTT. Its protein is CAISGGTGKNTEAFF.

This clonotype occurred many times. The CDR3 loop is CASSVAVQGNYGYTF. DNA of the CDR3: TGTGCCAGCAGCGTAGCTGTGCAGGGTAATTATGGCTACACCTTC. The chain couples TRBV9 to TRBJ1-2; TRBD1 is a possible D gene (5 bases). The CDR3 covers 15 residues. Per the germline V gene, CDR1 is SGDLS and CDR2 is YYNGEE. Trimming pared 0 bases from V and 5 bases from J, leaving 14 bases between.

This clonotype occurred a few times. This chain uses TRBV11-2 with TRBJ2-7; 14 nucleotides agree with TRBD2. The ends lost 1 base at V and 3 bases at J; junction bases unmatched: 8. The CDR3 covers 18 residues. Per the germline V gene, CDR1 is SGHAT and CDR2 is FQNNGV. The CDR3 DNA reads as TGTGCCAGCAGCTTAGGAAGGGGGGGACTAGCGGGAGACTACGAGCAGTACTTC. Translated, it gives CASSLGRGGLAGDYEQYF.

This clonotype was picked up many times. The chain couples TRBV20-1 to TRBJ2-3; 7 bases map to TRBD2. Germline V CDR1 and CDR2: DFQATT, SNEGSKA (reference sequence). The CDR3 has 16 amino acids. V was clipped by 4 bases and J by 1 base; unmatched bases: 11. CDR3 coding DNA: TGCAGTGCTAAGTTCCTAGCGGTATATGGCACAGATACGCAGTATTTT. This sequence encodes CSAKFLAVYGTDTQYF.

This clonotype was recorded at least ten times. In DNA, the CDR3 is TGTGCCAGCAGCTACGGGACTACCAGCACAGATACGCAGTATTTT. Protein product: CASSYGTTSTDTQYF. V usage is TRBV28 and J usage is TRBJ2-3; 7 nucleotides align to TRBD2. V trimming: 6 bases; J trimming: 0 bases; junction bases outside the gene matches: 6. The germline CDR1 and CDR2 sequences are MDHEN and SYDVKM. This CDR3 is built from 15 residues.

The rearrangement links TRBV9 to TRBJ2-7, with no clear D. Germline CDR1 reads SGDLS; CDR2 reads YYNGEE. V lost 0 bases to trimming and J lost 0 bases, with 7 bases between them. This CDR3 spans 14 amino acids. CDR3 sequence: CASSVGSDSYEQYF. Written as DNA, the CDR3 is TGTGCCAGCAGCGTAGGGTCAGACTCCTACGAGCAGTACTTC.

A few counts support this clonotype. A much larger clone lies one base from this, so it may be a read error. The genes are TRBV2 and TRBJ2-1, with 7 positions matching TRBD2. This CDR3 has 16 residues. Germline assignment: CDR1 SNHLY and CDR2 FYNNEI. This chain's CDR3 is CASRLLSGAYQETQCF. CDR3 in DNA: TGTGCCAGCAGACTACTGAGCGGGGCGTACCAAGAGACCCAGTGCTTC.